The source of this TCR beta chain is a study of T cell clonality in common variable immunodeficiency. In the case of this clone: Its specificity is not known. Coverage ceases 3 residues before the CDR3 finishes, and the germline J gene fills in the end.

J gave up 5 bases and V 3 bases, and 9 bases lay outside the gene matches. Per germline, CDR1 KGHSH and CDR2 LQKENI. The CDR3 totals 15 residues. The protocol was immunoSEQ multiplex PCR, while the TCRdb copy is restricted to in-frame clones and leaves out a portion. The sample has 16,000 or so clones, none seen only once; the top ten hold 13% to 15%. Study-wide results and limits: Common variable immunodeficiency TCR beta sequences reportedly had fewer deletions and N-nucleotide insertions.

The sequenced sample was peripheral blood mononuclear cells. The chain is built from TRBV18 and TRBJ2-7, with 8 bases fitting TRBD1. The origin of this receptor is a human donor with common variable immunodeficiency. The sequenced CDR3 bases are TGTGCCAGCTCACCTGTCGGACAGGGTCGGGACGAG. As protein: CASSPVGQGRDE. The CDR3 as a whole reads CASSPVGQGRDEQYF.